This T cell receptor (beta chain) comes out of a study of blood T cell repertoires in COVID-19. There are 12 residues in the CDR3. Germline V gene lookup returns CDR1 LNHDA and CDR2 SQIVND (reference sequence). The V and J ends lost 11 bases and 4 bases, in that order; junction bases with no gene match: 5. TCRdb keeps only in-frame clones here, not all; method: immunoSEQ multiplex PCR. This sample carries 110,000 or so clones, 80% to 90% of them seen once, and the ten largest clones take under 4%. The chain recombines TRBV19 with TRBJ1-5; 7 positions match TRBD1. The sequenced sample consisted of peripheral blood. The sequence derives from a middle-aged man with acute or convalescent COVID-19. Written as DNA, the CDR3 is TGTGCCTCCCGGACAGGAAATCAGCCCCAGCATTTT. It specifies CASRTGNQPQHF.